This T cell receptor beta chain was identified during a study of blood T cell repertoires in COVID-19. Turning to the study itself: Acute and convalescent COVID-19 specimens originated in the United States, Italy and Spain.

This CDR3 has 15 residues. Trimming at V came to 3 bases and at J to 4 bases, leaving 6 bases not matched to a gene. The germline V gene encodes CDR1 PRHDT and CDR2 FYEKMQ (reference sequence). Source study methods: Reference gene primer amplification gave estimated nucleated cell counts. Only in-frame clones appear in the TCRdb table, and some are missing; sequencing was by immunoSEQ multiplex PCR. The DNA gave D and trimming, while V, J and clone size come from that table. The table has about 190,000 clones, roughly 84% seen once. This study enrolled people aged roughly 18 to 89 from roughly 22 US geographic areas. Symptom resolution, clearance, or two negative PCRs marked donors in Cohort 3 as recovered.

Input material: PBMCs or T cells enriched from blood (not recorded which). The receptor was isolated from a woman under 40 who had recovered from COVID-19. The chain employs TRBV13 and TRBJ2-7, with 10 bases lining up with TRBD2. As DNA, the CDR3 is TGTGCCAGCAGCTTTTATCTAGCGGGAGTGTACGAGCAGTACTTC. Translated: CASSFYLAGVYEQYF. The full variable domain, its missing parts supplied by reference TRBV13 and TRBJ2-7, is AAGVIQSPRHLIKEKRETATLKCYPIPRHDTVYWYQQGPGQDPQFLISFYEKMQSDKGSIPDRFSAQQFSDYHSELNMSSLELGDSALYFCASSFYLAGVYEQYFGPGTRLTVT.